This TCR beta chain was observed in a study of T-cell reconstitution after alpha-beta-depleted transplantation in children. Preparing the TCRbeta library involved the use of unique molecular identifiers. TCRdb re-called the PCR reads with MiXCR, one entry per CDR3 protein. The repertoire includes 450,000 to 600,000 distinct CDR3 sequences, around 18% of them detected once, and roughly 3.3% sits in the top ten. This CDR3 region has 15 residues. Germline lookup yields CDR1 SEHNR and CDR2 FQNEAQ (reference sequence). Trimming removed 7 bases from V and 6 bases from J; junction bases left unmatched: 12. Sequencing used PBMCs from the stem cell graft donor, obtained from the stem cell graft. The receptor was isolated from a human donor who donated a stem cell graft to a child with acute lymphoblastic leukemia. V gene TRBV7-9 combines with J gene TRBJ2-4; 7 bases align to TRBD1. CDR3 sequence (DNA): TGTGCCAGCAACGACGCTCGACAGGGCCTAAACATTCAGTACTTC. Residues: CASNDARQGLNIQYF.